The clone carrying this TCR beta chain was seen just once. Assay execution took place at the deep level. The assay was immunoSEQ multiplex PCR, and TCRdb's table has in-frame clones only and misses some. Among roughly 500,000 clones listed, 79% were seen once. This sample was taken from a study of shared clonotypes between healthy human individuals. The length of the CDR3 is 14 residues. V gave up 4 bases and J gave up 1 base; unmatched junction bases: 5. CDR1 and CDR2 (germline): SGHRS, YFSETQ. Recent acute infections and vaccinations were absent in the healthy HIV-negative adult donors. Only Caucasian adults living in Nashville, Tennessee made up the donor group.

V gene TRBV5-1 combines with J gene TRBJ2-7, with 7 bases that match TRBD1. The clonotype originates from a woman in her thirties or forties in good health. Some clones in this sample may be carry-over from other donors' samples. The sample was PBMCs. The CDR3 loop is CASSGTTGSYEQYF. In DNA, the CDR3 is TGCGCCAGCAGCGGAACGACAGGGTCCTACGAGCAGTACTTC.